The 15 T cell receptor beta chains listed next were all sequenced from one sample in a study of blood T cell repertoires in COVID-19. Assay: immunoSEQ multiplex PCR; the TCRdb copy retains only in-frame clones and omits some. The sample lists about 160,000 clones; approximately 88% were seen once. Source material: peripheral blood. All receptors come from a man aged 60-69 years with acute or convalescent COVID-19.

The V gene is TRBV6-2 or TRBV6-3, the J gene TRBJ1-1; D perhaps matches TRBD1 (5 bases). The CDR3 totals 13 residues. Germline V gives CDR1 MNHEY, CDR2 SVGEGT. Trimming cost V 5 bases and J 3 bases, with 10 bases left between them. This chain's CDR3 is CASSRQLYTEAFF. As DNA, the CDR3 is TGTGCCAGCAGTCGACAGCTGTACACTGAAGCTTTCTTT.

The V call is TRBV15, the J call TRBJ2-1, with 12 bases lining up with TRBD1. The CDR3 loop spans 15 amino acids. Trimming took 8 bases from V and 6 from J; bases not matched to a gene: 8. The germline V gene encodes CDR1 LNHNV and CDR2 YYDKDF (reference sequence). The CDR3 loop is CATRLGQGAFNEQFF. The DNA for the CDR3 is TGTGCCACCCGCCTGGGACAGGGGGCTTTCAATGAGCAGTTCTTC. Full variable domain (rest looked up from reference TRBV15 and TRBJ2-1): DAMVIQNPRYQVTQFGKPVTLSCSQTLNHNVMYWYQQKSSQAPKLLFHYYDKDFNNEADTPDNFQSRRPNTSFCFLDIRSPGLGDTAMYLCATRLGQGAFNEQFFGPGTRLTVL.

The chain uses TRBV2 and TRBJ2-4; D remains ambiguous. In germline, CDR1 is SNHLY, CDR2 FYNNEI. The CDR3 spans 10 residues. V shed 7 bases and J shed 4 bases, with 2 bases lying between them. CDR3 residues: CASTKNIQYF. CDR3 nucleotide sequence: TGTGCCAGCACTAAAAACATTCAGTACTTC.

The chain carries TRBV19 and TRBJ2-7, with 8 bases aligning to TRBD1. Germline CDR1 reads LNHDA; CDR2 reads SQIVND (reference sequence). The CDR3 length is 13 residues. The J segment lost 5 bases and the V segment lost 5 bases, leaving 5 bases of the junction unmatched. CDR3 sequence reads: CASSPGTGNEQYF. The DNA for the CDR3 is TGTGCCAGTAGTCCAGGGACAGGTAACGAGCAGTACTTC.

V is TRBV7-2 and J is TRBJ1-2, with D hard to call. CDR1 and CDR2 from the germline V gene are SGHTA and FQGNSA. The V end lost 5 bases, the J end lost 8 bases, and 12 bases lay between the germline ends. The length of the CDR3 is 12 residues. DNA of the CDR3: TGTGCCAGCAGCCGGGATTTCTGGGGCTACACCTTC. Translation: CASSRDFWGYTF. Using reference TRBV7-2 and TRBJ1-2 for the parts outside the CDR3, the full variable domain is GAGVSQSPSNKVTEKGKDVELRCDPISGHTALYWYRQSLGQGLEFLIYFQGNSAPDKSGLPSDRFSAERTGGSVSTLTIQRTQQEDSAVYLCASSRDFWGYTFGSGTRLTVV.

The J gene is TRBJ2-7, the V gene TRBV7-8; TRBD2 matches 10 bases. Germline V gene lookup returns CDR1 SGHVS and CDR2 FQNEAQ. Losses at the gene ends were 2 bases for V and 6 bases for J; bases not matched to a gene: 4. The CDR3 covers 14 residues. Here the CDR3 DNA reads TGTGCCAGCAGCTTACTTCTAGCGGGGGTCGAGCAGTACTTC. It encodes CASSLLLAGVEQYF.

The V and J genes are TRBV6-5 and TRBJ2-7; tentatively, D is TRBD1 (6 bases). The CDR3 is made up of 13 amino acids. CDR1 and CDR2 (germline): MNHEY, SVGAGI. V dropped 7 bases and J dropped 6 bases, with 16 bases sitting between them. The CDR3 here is CASTPNREAEQYF. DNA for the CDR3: TGTGCCAGCACTCCAAACAGGGAAGCCGAGCAGTACTTC.

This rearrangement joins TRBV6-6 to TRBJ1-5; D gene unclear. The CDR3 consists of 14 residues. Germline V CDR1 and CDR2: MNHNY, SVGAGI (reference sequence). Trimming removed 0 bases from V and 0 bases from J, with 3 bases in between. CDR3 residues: CASSYSSSNQPQHF. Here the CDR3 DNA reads TGTGCCAGCAGTTACTCGAGTAGCAATCAGCCCCAGCATTTT.

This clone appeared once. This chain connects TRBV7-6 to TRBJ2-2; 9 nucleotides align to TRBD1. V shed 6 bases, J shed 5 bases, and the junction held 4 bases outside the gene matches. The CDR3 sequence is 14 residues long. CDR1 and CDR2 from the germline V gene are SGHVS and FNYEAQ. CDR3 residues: CASSLGQGTGELFF. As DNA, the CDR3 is TGTGCCAGCAGTTTGGGACAGGGAACCGGGGAGCTGTTTTTT.

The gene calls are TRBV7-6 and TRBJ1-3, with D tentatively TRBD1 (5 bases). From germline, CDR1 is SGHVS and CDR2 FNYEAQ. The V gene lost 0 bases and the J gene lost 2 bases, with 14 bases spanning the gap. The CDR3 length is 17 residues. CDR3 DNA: TGTGCCAGCAGCTTAGCGCCCCAGGACAAGGCTGGAAACACCATATATTTT. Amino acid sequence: CASSLAPQDKAGNTIYF.

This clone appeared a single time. The DNA for the CDR3 is TGTGCCAGCAGCGTAGCTTCGGGGACAGGTGCCTACGAGCAGTACTTC. It encodes CASSVASGTGAYEQYF. This rearrangement joins TRBV9 to TRBJ2-7; 8 nucleotides line up with TRBD1. The germline V gene has CDR1 SGDLS and CDR2 YYNGEE. Unmatched junction bases numbered 7, after V lost 0 bases and J lost 2 bases. The CDR3 runs 16 residues.

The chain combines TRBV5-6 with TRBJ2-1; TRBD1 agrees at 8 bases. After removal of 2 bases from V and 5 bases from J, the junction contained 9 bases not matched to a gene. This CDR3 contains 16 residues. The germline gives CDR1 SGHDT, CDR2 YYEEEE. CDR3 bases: TGTGCCAGCAGCTTTACTCGGACAGGGTCAAACAATGAGCAGTTCTTC. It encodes CASSFTRTGSNNEQFF.

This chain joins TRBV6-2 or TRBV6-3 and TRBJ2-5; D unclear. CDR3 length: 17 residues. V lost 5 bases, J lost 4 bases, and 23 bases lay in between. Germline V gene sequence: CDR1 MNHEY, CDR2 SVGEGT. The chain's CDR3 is CASSIGPMGFDTETQYF. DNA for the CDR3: TGTGCCAGCAGTATCGGCCCAATGGGCTTCGATACAGAGACCCAGTACTTC.

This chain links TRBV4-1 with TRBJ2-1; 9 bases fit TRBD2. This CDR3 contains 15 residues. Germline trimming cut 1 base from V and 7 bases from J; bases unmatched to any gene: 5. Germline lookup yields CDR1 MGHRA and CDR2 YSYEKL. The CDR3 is CASSQGASGVNEQFF. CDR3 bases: TGCGCCAGCAGCCAAGGGGCTAGCGGGGTTAATGAGCAGTTCTTC.

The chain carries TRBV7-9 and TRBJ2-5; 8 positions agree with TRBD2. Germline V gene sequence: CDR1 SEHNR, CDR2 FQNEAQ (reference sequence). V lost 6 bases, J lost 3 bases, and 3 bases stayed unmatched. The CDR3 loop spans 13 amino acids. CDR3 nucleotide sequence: TGTGCCAGCAGTGTACTAGCGGAAGAGACCCAGTACTTC. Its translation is CASSVLAEETQYF.